This record looks at one TCR beta chain sequence and its context. These data originate in a study of blood T cell repertoires in COVID-19. Study-wide background: The analysed material was cDNA or gDNA that came from T cells, B-cell-depleted T cells, or PBMCs.

This CDR3 contains 10 residues. Profiling relied on immunoSEQ multiplex PCR, and the TCRdb table lists in-frame clones only, not all of them. This repertoire shows fewer than 450,000 clones, around nine tenths found once; its top ten account for about 7%. Sequencing was performed on peripheral blood. The genes are TRBV21-1 and TRBJ1-2. TRBV21-1 is recorded as a pseudogene. The clonotype comes from a woman in her seventies with COVID-19, enrolled during active disease. CDR3 DNA: TGTGCCAGCACCCCCTGTGGCTACACCTTC. It translates to CASTPCGYTF.